This T cell receptor beta chain was captured in a study of T cells in Graves' hyperthyroidism and ophthalmopathy. The CDR3 runs to 12 residues. The V end was cut by 6 bases, the J end by 5 bases, with 10 bases between. CDR1 SGHTA and CDR2 FQGNSA come from the germline V gene. Researchers barred patients who had uncontrolled infection, other autoimmune disease, pregnancy or lactation. Study-level results: Prediction of ophthalmopathy progression came a median around 6.1 months pre-onset. Blood shared most expanded thyroid clonotypes above 0.001. The authors' 13 V-J model separated ophthalmopathy from stable hyperthyroidism.

Concerning this clonotype itself: What it recognizes is unknown.

Template material for amplifying TCR beta CDR3 regions consisted of RNA transcripts. RT-PCR in the first round (using the HTBI primer set) targeted the TCR CDR3. One entry per CDR3 protein results from TCRdb running MiXCR on the multiplex PCR reads. The sample consists of nearly 600,000 distinct CDR3 sequences, 14% of them appearing once. The genes are TRBV7-2 and TRBJ1-2; D ambiguous. The sample comprised blood. The clonotype was recovered from a woman aged 18-29 years with Graves' ophthalmopathy. The CDR3 sequence is CASRRTVYGYTF. As DNA, the CDR3 is TGTGCCAGCAGACGGACCGTTTATGGCTACACCTTC.